The sequence of this T cell receptor beta chain was determined in a study of T cell responses to AZD1222 COVID-19 vaccine. Study-wide results and limits: CD4 TCRs linked to vaccination spanned spike, dominating at 160-218 and 743-854.

The CDR3 consists of 15 residues. J gave up 3 bases and V 3 bases, and 2 bases lay outside the gene matches. Germline lookup yields CDR1 SGHAT and CDR2 FQNNGV. Clones were read by immunoSEQ multiplex PCR, and TCRdb kept only the in-frame ones, dropping some. The sample includes over 100,000 clones, just over 85% of them seen just once. Details on this clone: No antigen is known for it.

The input for sequencing was peripheral blood, taken on day 0 of AZD1222 vaccination. The chain links TRBV11-2 to TRBJ2-1, with 10 bases lining up with TRBD2. The sequence was obtained from an adult in good health. The CDR3 reads CASSFSSGGYNEQFF. CDR3 sequence (DNA): TGTGCCAGCAGCTTTTCTAGCGGGGGCTACAATGAGCAGTTCTTC.